The entry below gives a single T cell receptor (beta chain) sequence along with its context. The CDR3 has 13 amino acids. Trimming removed 6 bases at V and 4 bases at J, with 11 bases between. Germline V gene sequence: CDR1 MNHEY, CDR2 SVGAGI. The data stem from a study of T-cell memory formation after mild COVID-19. TCRdb independently ran MiXCR on the 5' RACE reads; one entry per CDR3 protein. This sample has under 250,000 distinct CDR3 sequences, with 15% found just once. The chain couples TRBV6-5 to TRBJ2-3, with a possible D match to TRBD1 (7 bases). The clonotype originates from an adult woman who had mild COVID-19 (a few samples of this study predate the infection). Cell type and time point are not known. The specimen sequenced was PBMCs or a T cell subset sorted from them (not recorded which). In DNA, the CDR3 is TGTGCCAGCAGCACAGGGGAGGCAGATACGCAGTATTTT. It codes for CASSTGEADTQYF.